One and the same sample provided the 31 T cell receptor beta chains below, sequenced in a study of T cells expressing NK-cell markers (dated by TCRdb to the early 2020s). The library was made by 5' RACE. The sequencer was an Illumina HiSeq 2000. Reads reprocessed by TCRdb are summarized as one entry per CDR3 protein sequence, and DNA is absent. This sample's table contains 8,000 or so distinct CDR3 sequences. The ten largest clones add up to about 10% of the sample. The sequencing input was blood T cells: a sorted CD56 or NKG2C T cell subset, CD4+ or CD8+ T cells, or bulk PBMC T cells (not recorded which). These receptors were taken from a man younger than 35 in good health. Donor details come from another sample of the same person, matched by shared clones.

By frequency, this clonotype registers medium-sized (0.01 to 0.1%). The chain is built from TRBV4-3 and TRBJ2-4. The CDR3 consists of 12 residues. CDR1 and CDR2 (germline): LGHNA, YSLEER. This CDR3 is CASSWMWNIQYF.

The CDR3 here is CATSDPLAGDNEQFF. The chain uses TRBV24-1 and TRBJ2-1; the D call from TCRdb, TRBD2, cannot be confirmed without DNA. Germline V gene data show CDR1 as KGHDR and CDR2 as SFDVKD. The CDR3 totals 15 residues.

The V gene is TRBV6-2 or TRBV6-3, the J gene TRBJ1-1; without DNA, the TCRdb call of TRBD1 cannot be checked. The CDR3 covers 11 residues. Looked up from germline, CDR1 is MNHEY and CDR2 is SVGEGT. CDR3 residues: CASSLPGQAFF.

CDR3 sequence reads: CASSQLGTGDNSPLHF. The chain links TRBV4-1 to TRBJ1-6; the TCRdb D gene call, TRBD1, has no DNA to confirm it. Per germline, CDR1 MGHRA and CDR2 YSYEKL. The CDR3 length is 16 residues.

This chain connects TRBV20-1 to TRBJ2-1; TCRdb reports TRBD2, a call that lacks DNA to check it against. Germline-derived CDR1 and CDR2 are DFQATT and SNEGSKA (reference sequence). This CDR3 comprises 12 residues. The CDR3 here is CSARSGITEQFF.

This clonotype registers medium-sized by frequency. The V call is TRBV7-9, the J call TRBJ2-7. Germline V lookup: CDR1 SEHNR, CDR2 FQNEAQ (reference sequence). CDR3 size: 12 residues. This CDR3 is CASSIVSYEQYF.

The chain combines TRBV5-6 with TRBJ2-3. The CDR3 spans 12 residues. Germline CDR1 is SGHDT and CDR2 is YYEEEE. The CDR3 sequence is CASSRVIDTQYF.

This clonotype is deemed medium-sized (0.01 to 0.1%) by its frequency. The V gene is TRBV20-1, the J gene TRBJ2-7; the TCRdb call, TRBD2, lacks DNA for checking. The germline CDR1 and CDR2 sequences are DFQATT and SNEGSKA (reference sequence). CDR3 size: 15 residues. CDR3 loop: CSASGPTSVSYEQYF.

This clonotype is called medium-sized (0.01 to 0.1%) based on its frequency. The rearrangement joins TRBV2 to TRBJ2-6. CDR3 length: 15 residues. Per germline, CDR1 SNHLY and CDR2 FYNNEI. This CDR3 is CASAGPGAGANVLTF.

The V gene is TRBV7-8, the J gene TRBJ2-1; TCRdb's D call of TRBD1 is untestable without DNA. This CDR3 is built from 17 residues. Germline CDR1 is SGHVS and CDR2 is FQNEAQ. The CDR3 protein is CASSSGQVLLSYNEQFF.

This clonotype shows up as medium-sized by frequency. The chain joins TRBV9 to TRBJ2-3; TCRdb's D gene call, TRBD1, goes unchecked for lack of DNA. The length of the CDR3 is 17 residues. Germline lookup yields CDR1 SGDLS and CDR2 YYNGEE. The CDR3 loop is CASSRTARSWETDTQYF.

In terms of frequency, this clonotype is medium-sized. The V and J genes are TRBV5-1 and TRBJ2-3; lacking DNA, the TRBD1 call made by TCRdb goes unchecked. The CDR3 is made up of 16 amino acids. Germline values: CDR1 SGHRS, CDR2 YFSETQ. The CDR3 sequence is CASSLVGGAFTDTQYF.

The J gene is TRBJ2-1, the V gene TRBV24-1; there is no DNA to check the TCRdb D call of TRBD1. The germline gives CDR1 KGHDR, CDR2 SFDVKD. This CDR3 is 16 amino acids long. The CDR3 loop reads CATSDLQGGIGNEQFF.

This clonotype ranks as medium-sized in terms of frequency. This sequence joins TRBV10-3 and TRBJ1-4. The germline CDR1 and CDR2 sequences are ENHRY and SYGVKD. The length of the CDR3 is 13 residues. CDR3 residues: CAISESSREKLFF.

The chain joins TRBV19 to TRBJ2-2; TCRdb calls TRBD2, which cannot be checked without DNA. In germline, CDR1 is LNHDA, CDR2 SQIVND (reference sequence). The CDR3 totals 15 residues. CDR3 loop: CATRRSGEGAGELFF.

This clonotype registers medium-sized by frequency. The genes are TRBV20-1 and TRBJ1-6; the TCRdb D gene call, TRBD1, has no DNA to confirm it. The germline V gene has CDR1 DFQATT and CDR2 SNEGSKA (reference sequence). The CDR3 contains 15 residues. The CDR3 sequence is CSAITQGLDNSPLHF.

This chain links TRBV7-8 with TRBJ2-4; lacking DNA, the TRBD1 call made by TCRdb goes unchecked. Germline V gene sequence: CDR1 SGHVS, CDR2 FQNEAQ. The CDR3 extends over 13 amino acids. The CDR3 spells CASSIDRAERQYF.

The chain combines TRBV3-1 with TRBJ2-1; TCRdb's D call, TRBD1, is unchecked because there is no DNA. The CDR3 spans 12 residues. Per germline, CDR1 LGHDT and CDR2 YNNKEL (reference sequence). The chain's CDR3 is CASTGGYNEQFF.

The chain recombines TRBV20-1 with TRBJ2-3; there is no DNA to check the TCRdb D call of TRBD1. The CDR3 length is 15 residues. Looked up from germline, CDR1 is DFQATT and CDR2 is SNEGSKA (reference sequence). The CDR3 loop reads CSASDRRDPTDTQYF.

The genes are TRBV6-1 and TRBJ2-1; absent DNA, TCRdb's TRBD1 call cannot be checked. CDR1 MNHNS and CDR2 SASEGT come from the germline V gene. The CDR3 contains 15 residues. CDR3 sequence: CASRDQGGVDNEQFF.

Its frequency marks this clonotype as medium-sized (0.01 to 0.1%). This chain connects TRBV5-1 to TRBJ1-3. The CDR3 extends over 14 amino acids. CDR1 and CDR2 from the germline V gene are SGHRS and YFSETQ. CDR3 loop: CASSAGTSGNTIYF. The full variable domain, rest sourced from reference TRBV5-1 and TRBJ1-3, is KAGVTQTPRYLIKTRGQQVTLSCSPISGHRSVSWYQQTPGQGLQFLFEYFSETQRNKGNFPGRFSGRQFSNSRSEMNVSTLELGDSALYLCASSAGTSGNTIYFGEGSWLTVV.

CDR3 amino acids: CASSLWTLTGETQYF. The chain combines TRBV5-6 with TRBJ2-5; the TCRdb call, TRBD1, lacks DNA for checking. Germline loops: CDR1 SGHDT, CDR2 YYEEEE. The CDR3 runs 15 residues.

CDR3 protein: CATSRDLGPGELFF. The rearrangement links TRBV15 to TRBJ2-2; the TCRdb D gene call, TRBD1, has no DNA to confirm it. Looked up from germline, CDR1 is LNHNV and CDR2 is YYDKDF (reference sequence). The length of the CDR3 is 14 residues.

The chain has TRBV6-1 and TRBJ2-6; TCRdb's D call, TRBD2, is unchecked because there is no DNA. The V gene's germline CDR1 is MNHNS and CDR2 SASEGT. The CDR3 contains 15 residues. CDR3 sequence reads: CASIRGGSGANVLTF.

The CDR3 reads CASSPSWGRVSGANVLTF. The rearrangement joins TRBV9 to TRBJ2-6; there is no DNA to check the TCRdb D call of TRBD1. Germline CDR1 is SGDLS and CDR2 is YYNGEE. CDR3 length equals 18 residues.

This clonotype registers medium-sized by frequency. The rearrangement joins TRBV29-1 to TRBJ2-7. CDR1 and CDR2 from the germline V gene are SQVTM and ANQGSEA. The CDR3 is 12 residues long. CDR3 protein: CSVDVGSYEQYF.

The gene calls are TRBV11-2 and TRBJ2-7; TCRdb indicates TRBD2, and absent DNA this call remains unverified. The CDR3 totals 17 residues. Germline assignment: CDR1 SGHAT and CDR2 FQNNGV. CDR3 loop: CASSLVDVSGRGYEQYF.

The J gene is TRBJ2-1, the V gene TRBV19; TCRdb's D call of TRBD1 is untestable without DNA. CDR1 is LNHDA, CDR2 SQIVND, per germline (reference sequence). This CDR3 is 17 amino acids long. CDR3 loop: CASSIGRGRESYNEQFF.

CDR3 sequence reads: CASSYSPGTSGRSTDTQYF. The genes are TRBV6-5 and TRBJ2-3; absent DNA, TCRdb's TRBD2 call cannot be checked. CDR1 and CDR2 (germline): MNHEY, SVGAGI. This CDR3 contains 19 residues.

V gene TRBV19 combines with J gene TRBJ2-5; the TCRdb D gene call, TRBD1, has no DNA to confirm it. CDR3 length: 15 amino acids. The germline V gene has CDR1 LNHDA and CDR2 SQIVND (reference sequence). The CDR3 is CASSSSWGSKETQYF.

J is TRBJ2-3 and V is TRBV13; TCRdb outputs TRBD1, but without DNA this stays unchecked. CDR1 is PRHDT and CDR2 is FYEKMQ in the germline V gene (reference sequence). The CDR3 has 16 amino acids. CDR3 region: CASSPQGAASTDTQYF.